Each of the 17 T cell receptor beta chains below was sequenced from the same sample in a study of T cell repertoires in cytomegalovirus infection. The antigens of these receptors remain unknown. TCRdb fed the reads into MiXCR, producing one record per CDR3 protein. The table has around 70,000 distinct CDR3 sequences, more than 25% seen once. Sample: CD8+ T cells from cultured PBMCs, taken from culture after CMV antigen stimulation. These receptors were obtained from a human donor in good health (CMV status not recorded). Some clones in this sample may be carry-over from other donors' samples.

The chain has TRBV5-4 and TRBJ2-7; D unclear. Germline V CDR1 and CDR2: SGHNT, YYREEE (reference sequence). V was trimmed by 0 bases and J by 2 bases, leaving 6 bases between them. The CDR3 contains 13 residues. The CDR3 nucleotides are TGTGCCAGCAGCTTGGACCCCACCTACGAGCAGTACTTC. Translated, it gives CASSLDPTYEQYF.

This chain links TRBV5-5 with TRBJ2-3, with D possibly TRBD1 on 6 matching bases. The germline V and J ends were trimmed by 0 bases and 0 bases, with 8 bases remaining between them. The V gene's germline CDR1 is SGHKS and CDR2 YYEKEE (reference sequence). CDR3 size: 15 residues. The CDR3 DNA reads as TGTGCCAGCAGCTTGGTTCAGGGGAGCACAGATACGCAGTATTTT. Translated, it gives CASSLVQGSTDTQYF.

The chain recombines TRBV20-1 with TRBJ2-3; 9 bases are shared with TRBD2. Germline CDR1 and CDR2: DFQATT and SNEGSKA (reference sequence). This CDR3 has 15 amino acids. Trimming at V came to 5 bases and at J to 4 bases, leaving 10 bases not matched to a gene. The CDR3 here is CSARPGTSSPDTQYF. CDR3 coding DNA: TGCAGTGCTCGCCCCGGGACTAGCTCCCCAGATACGCAGTATTTT.

In its sample, this clonotype was seen a few times. The gene calls are TRBV11-2 and TRBJ2-1, with D possibly TRBD1 on 5 matching bases. The CDR3 is 15 residues long. The germline gives CDR1 SGHAT, CDR2 FQNNGV. V lost 1 base and J lost 5, with 12 bases in between. For the CDR3, the DNA is TGTGCCAGCAGCTTAGTGCCAGGGTTTAACAATGAGCAGTTCTTC. Translating it yields CASSLVPGFNNEQFF. Drawing the rest from reference TRBV11-2 and TRBJ2-1, the complete variable domain is EAGVAQSPRYKIIEKRQSVAFWCNPISGHATLYWYQQILGQGPKLLIQFQNNGVVDDSQLPKDRFSAERLKGVDSTLKIQPAKLEDSAVYLCASSLVPGFNNEQFFGPGTRLTVL.

This clonotype was detected ten times or more. The chain joins TRBV20-1 to TRBJ2-7, with TRBD1 matching over 7 bases. Germline CDR1 DFQATT, CDR2 SNEGSKA (reference sequence). The CDR3 loop spans 15 amino acids. Losses at the gene ends were 1 base for V and 2 bases for J; bases not matched to a gene: 8. CDR3 protein: CSARVQGTSPYEQYF. CDR3 nucleotides: TGCAGTGCTAGAGTACAGGGGACGTCTCCCTACGAGCAGTACTTC.

This chain uses TRBV28 with TRBJ1-1; D is ambiguous. The V gene lost 6 bases and the J gene lost 0 bases, with 8 bases spanning the gap. Per the germline V gene, CDR1 is MDHEN and CDR2 is SYDVKM. This CDR3 spans 13 amino acids. The CDR3, as DNA: TGTGCCAGCAGACTCACACTGAACACTGAAGCTTTCTTT. Translating gives CASRLTLNTEAFF.

The chain recombines TRBV6-1 with TRBJ2-1; D not resolved. Trimming took off 5 bases at V and 3 bases at J, with 17 bases between the two ends. The germline V gene encodes CDR1 MNHNS and CDR2 SASEGT. The CDR3 has 16 residues. CDR3 sequence (DNA): TGTGCCAGCAGTCCCCGACTCCTGAATCACTACAATGAGCAGTTCTTC. It specifies CASSPRLLNHYNEQFF.

The chain carries TRBV7-9 and TRBJ2-1; D not certain. Trimming pared 5 bases from V and 6 bases from J, leaving 5 bases between. This CDR3 has 11 residues. Germline V CDR1 and CDR2: SEHNR, FQNEAQ (reference sequence). CDR3 sequence (DNA): TGTGCCAGCAGCACCTTCAATGAGCAGTTCTTC. Its translation is CASSTFNEQFF.

This chain links TRBV4-3 with TRBJ2-3; 7 nucleotides align to TRBD1. J was trimmed by 2 bases and V by 1 base; bases with no gene match: 6. Germline lookup yields CDR1 LGHNA and CDR2 YSLEER. There are 16 residues in the CDR3. The CDR3 spells CASSQAPDRATDTQYF. The CDR3 nucleotides read TGCGCCAGCAGCCAAGCCCCCGACAGGGCCACAGATACGCAGTATTTT.

There are a few counts of this clonotype. The chain is built from TRBV27 and TRBJ1-1; D call uncertain. Germline V CDR1 and CDR2: MNHEY, SMNVEV (reference sequence). CDR3 length: 12 residues. Between the trimmed V and J ends, which lost 8 bases and 1 base, there was a span of 8 bases. CDR3 DNA sequence: TGTGCCAGCGGAATGAGGAACACTGAAGCTTTCTTT. Translating it yields CASGMRNTEAFF.

Notes on this clonotype: One base away lies a much larger clone, so this may be a sequencing read error. This rearrangement joins TRBV27 to TRBJ2-7; no definite D call. The CDR3 runs to 13 residues. Germline V CDR1 and CDR2: MNHEY, SMNVEV (reference sequence). The CDR3 nucleotides read TGTGCCAACAGTTTCTCAGGAGCCTACGAGCAGTACTTC. Residues: CANSFSGAYEQYF.

The genes are TRBV27 and TRBJ2-3, with D maybe TRBD2 (7 bases). CDR1 and CDR2 (germline): MNHEY, SMNVEV (reference sequence). The CDR3 has 15 residues. The V end lost 8 bases, the J end lost 3 bases, and 18 bases lay between the germline ends. DNA of the CDR3: TGTGCCAGCTGGAGCCGGGGGGCGAGGACAGATACGCAGTATTTT. This gives the protein CASWSRGARTDTQYF.

The chain couples TRBV20-1 to TRBJ1-2, with 10 positions matching TRBD1. CDR3 length: 12 residues. Germline V CDR1 and CDR2: DFQATT, SNEGSKA (reference sequence). The J segment lost 8 bases and the V segment lost 5 bases, leaving 5 bases of the junction unmatched. The DNA of the CDR3 is TGCAGTGCTGCCGGGACAGGGGAAGGCTACACCTTC. This encodes CSAAGTGEGYTF.

This clonotype was seen a single time. The rearrangement uses TRBV5-1 and TRBJ2-4; D is ambiguous. This CDR3 spans 11 amino acids. CDR1 and CDR2 from the germline V gene are SGHRS and YFSETQ. The V and J ends lost 2 bases and 5 bases respectively, with 2 bases between them. The CDR3 bases are TGCGCCAGCAGCTTCCAAAACATTCAGTACTTC. Amino acids: CASSFQNIQYF.

This clonotype has at least ten counts. The V gene is TRBV7-2, the J gene TRBJ1-1, with unresolved D. Germline V gives CDR1 SGHTA, CDR2 FQGNSA. Trimming pared 4 bases from V and 2 bases from J, leaving 11 bases between. The CDR3 sequence is 14 residues long. For the CDR3, the DNA is TGTGCCAGCAGCTCCGCTTTTTCAAACACTGAAGCTTTCTTT. Translated, it gives CASSSAFSNTEAFF.

This clonotype turned up a few times. The V and J genes are TRBV5-4 and TRBJ2-1, with 7 bases fitting TRBD1. Trimming removed 0 bases from V and 3 bases from J; junction bases left unmatched: 9. The CDR3 has 17 amino acids. Germline CDR1 SGHNT, CDR2 YYREEE (reference sequence). DNA of the CDR3: TGTGCCAGCAGCTTGGATCAGGGGGTAGGGGGCTACAATGAGCAGTTCTTC. This codes for CASSLDQGVGGYNEQFF.

This clonotype was picked up many times. The chain couples TRBV5-1 to TRBJ2-1; tentatively, D is TRBD1 or TRBD2 (5 bases each). This CDR3 region has 16 residues. The V gene's germline CDR1 is SGHRS and CDR2 YFSETQ. Trimming left V 4 bases short and J 4 bases short, with 18 bases between. In DNA form, the CDR3 reads TGCGCCAGCAGCCTAACATCCCCGGGGCCTTACAATGAGCAGTTCTTC. Protein product: CASSLTSPGPYNEQFF.